The 17 T cell receptor beta chains below all came from one sample that was sequenced in a study of cytomegalovirus exposure and HLA in healthy donors (dated by TCRdb to about 2017). The library was produced with the immunoSEQ multiplex PCR assay. The multiplex PCR relied on a mix of 60 forward primers for TCR Vbeta segments and 13 reverse primers for TCR Jbeta segments. As stored in TCRdb, this immuneACCESS dataset retains in-frame rearrangements with V and J assigned. A fraction of the clones does not appear; measured against another copy, unresolved V genes explain less than half of the discrepancy, and the remainder lacks a known reason. Present in this sample are about 170,000 clones, about 85% of which were seen just once. The top ten hold about 2.4% of the sample. Specimen: PBMCs. These receptors all stem from a man younger than 40 in good health and CMV-seropositive.

This clone occurred a few times. The V and J genes are TRBV6-1 and TRBJ1-5; weak D call: TRBD1 (5 bases). In germline, CDR1 is MNHNS, CDR2 SASEGT. The germline V and J ends were trimmed by 4 bases and 12 bases, with 16 bases remaining between them. This CDR3 has 13 residues. CDR3 bases: TGTGCCAGCAGTGGGGGCGGAAGGTTCGTCCAGCATTTT. Translating gives CASSGGGRFVQHF.

The chain uses TRBV9 and TRBJ2-5; 9 bases fit TRBD1. Germline loops: CDR1 SGDLS, CDR2 YYNGEE. Trimming at V came to 4 bases and at J to 2 bases, leaving 6 bases not matched to a gene. This CDR3 is built from 15 residues. The CDR3 sequence is CASSSGDRVQETQYF. DNA of the CDR3: TGTGCCAGCAGCTCGGGGGACAGGGTGCAAGAGACCCAGTACTTC.

V usage is TRBV7-8 and J usage is TRBJ2-3; TRBD2 agrees at 9 bases. The ends lost 3 bases at V and 0 bases at J; junction bases unmatched: 1. Germline CDR1 reads SGHVS; CDR2 reads FQNEAQ. This CDR3 contains 15 residues. For the CDR3, the DNA is TGTGCCAGCAGCTTTACTAGCGGGAGCACAGATACGCAGTATTTT. As protein: CASSFTSGSTDTQYF.

CDR3 protein: CASSSPLGGAGNQPQHF. The CDR3 DNA is TGTGCCAGTAGTTCCCCCTTAGGGGGCGCTGGCAATCAGCCCCAGCATTTT. The chain links TRBV19 to TRBJ1-5; TRBD1 aligns across 7 bases. There are 17 residues in the CDR3. Germline assignment: CDR1 LNHDA and CDR2 SQIVND (reference sequence). V shed 5 bases and J 2 bases; nucleotides not matched to a gene: 12.

The chain joins TRBV18 to TRBJ1-4; no clear D gene. Germline V gene sequence: CDR1 KGHSH, CDR2 LQKENI. The CDR3 consists of 13 residues. The V and J ends lost 5 bases and 0 bases respectively, with 4 bases between them. CDR3 sequence (DNA): TGTGCCAGCTCATCCGCAACTAATGAAAAACTGTTTTTT. It is translated as CASSSATNEKLFF.

The V and J genes are TRBV9 and TRBJ2-1, with a possible D match to TRBD2 (5 bases). Per the germline V gene, CDR1 is SGDLS and CDR2 is YYNGEE. The CDR3 is 14 amino acids. Trimming shortened V by 4 bases and J by 3 bases, and 11 bases separated the two germline ends. The CDR3 protein is CASSSWTGYNEQFF. The CDR3 region has the DNA TGTGCCAGCAGCTCCTGGACTGGCTACAATGAGCAGTTCTTC.

This chain connects TRBV19 to TRBJ2-1; 9 bases agree with TRBD1. CDR1 and CDR2 from the germline V gene are LNHDA and SQIVND (reference sequence). The CDR3 consists of 15 residues. The trim removed 6 bases at V and 7 bases at J, leaving 10 bases unmatched. CDR3 protein: CASSMGQGGGNEQFF. CDR3 in DNA: TGTGCCAGTAGCATGGGACAGGGAGGCGGGAATGAGCAGTTCTTC.

The chain is built from TRBV27 and TRBJ1-5; perhaps TRBD1 as D (5 bases). V shed 5 bases and J shed 2 bases, with 10 bases lying between them. The CDR3 is made up of 14 amino acids. Per germline, CDR1 MNHEY and CDR2 SMNVEV (reference sequence). CDR3 amino acids: CASSVTDGNQPQHF. CDR3 DNA: TGTGCCAGCAGTGTGACAGATGGCAATCAGCCCCAGCATTTT.

The chain links TRBV23-1 to TRBJ2-1; 9 bases agree with TRBD1. TRBV23-1 is an ORF, and what it does is uncertain. V shed 0 bases, J shed 5 bases, and the junction held 8 bases outside the gene matches. The CDR3 covers 17 residues. The CDR3 DNA sequence: TGCGCCAGCAGTCAATCGAGGACGGGACAGGGACACAATGAGCAGTTCTTC. This gives the protein CASSQSRTGQGHNEQFF.

The gene calls are TRBV5-1 and TRBJ2-7; 11 nucleotides agree with TRBD2. In germline, CDR1 is SGHRS, CDR2 YFSETQ. This CDR3 has 16 residues. V was pared by 4 bases and J by 2 bases, with 8 bases of the junction left unmatched. Here the CDR3 reads CASSGQTSGVPYEQYF. In nucleotides, the CDR3 is TGCGCCAGCAGCGGCCAGACTAGCGGGGTTCCCTACGAGCAGTACTTC. The variable domain in full, with the rest retrieved from reference TRBV5-1 and TRBJ2-7, is KAGVTQTPRYLIKTRGQQVTLSCSPISGHRSVSWYQQTPGQGLQFLFEYFSETQRNKGNFPGRFSGRQFSNSRSEMNVSTLELGDSALYLCASSGQTSGVPYEQYFGPGTRLTVT.

This clone was observed once. The genes are TRBV2 and TRBJ1-3; tentatively, D is TRBD1 (6 bases). V was pared by 5 bases and J by 4 bases, with 12 bases between. CDR3 length: 14 amino acids. Looked up from germline, CDR1 is SNHLY and CDR2 is FYNNEI. CDR3 region: CASSPGTRGNTIYF. The CDR3 DNA reads TGTGCCAGCAGTCCTGGGACAAGGGGAAACACCATATATTTT.

To note about this clone: Other nucleotide sequences from this sample produce the same CDR3. The chain recombines TRBV5-4 with TRBJ2-3; perhaps TRBD2 as D (5 bases). The length of the CDR3 is 13 residues. CDR1 SGHNT and CDR2 YYREEE come from the germline V gene (reference sequence). The V end lost 1 base, the J end lost 5 bases, and 8 bases lay between the germline ends. CDR3 sequence (DNA): TGTGCCAGCAGCTTGTCAGAGGGAGATACGCAGTATTTT. This translates into CASSLSEGDTQYF.

This sequence joins TRBV5-6 and TRBJ1-2, with D maybe TRBD1 (5 bases). Per the germline V gene, CDR1 is SGHDT and CDR2 is YYEEEE. V was clipped by 4 bases and J by 0 bases, with 16 bases between them. The CDR3 loop spans 16 amino acids. As DNA, the CDR3 is TGTGCCAGCAGCCGCCCGGGACTGGGACCTAACTATGGCTACACCTTC. It specifies CASSRPGLGPNYGYTF.

This sequence joins TRBV5-1 and TRBJ2-5; 13 nucleotides line up with TRBD2. Germline lookup yields CDR1 SGHRS and CDR2 YFSETQ. With V trimmed by 0 bases and J by 1 base, 3 bases remained unmatched. The CDR3 contains 17 residues. CDR3 residues: CASSLGTSGSTQETQYF. The CDR3 coding sequence is TGCGCCAGCAGCTTGGGGACTAGCGGGAGTACCCAAGAGACCCAGTACTTC.

As to this clone: At one end the junction does not follow the germline gene, possibly because of a read error. The chain carries TRBV7-3 and TRBJ2-3; 10 bases line up with TRBD2. CDR3 length: 16 amino acids. CDR1 SGHTA and CDR2 FQGTGA come from the germline V gene. Here the CDR3 reads CASSLTGTSGTDTQYF. CDR3 DNA: TGTGCCAGCAGCCTAACCGGGACTAGCGGCACAGATACGCAGTATTTT.

The count of this clone is one. The chain carries TRBV4-1 and TRBJ1-1; possibly TRBD1 for D (6 bases). Germline-derived CDR1 and CDR2 are MGHRA and YSYEKL. This CDR3 is 16 amino acids long. Deletions cut 1 base from V and 7 bases from J, with 19 bases between. CDR3 DNA: TGCGCCAGCAGCCAAGGGGTCGGGCCCAGGGGCGTTGAAGCTTTCTTT. This translates into CASSQGVGPRGVEAFF.

V and J are TRBV19 and TRBJ1-5, with 8 positions matching TRBD1. The length of the CDR3 is 14 residues. The trim removed 3 bases at V and 6 bases at J, leaving 4 bases unmatched. CDR1 and CDR2 from the germline V gene are LNHDA and SQIVND (reference sequence). CDR3 DNA: TGTGCCAGTAGTATCCAGGGGGCAGGTCAGCCCCAGCATTTT. Amino acids: CASSIQGAGQPQHF.